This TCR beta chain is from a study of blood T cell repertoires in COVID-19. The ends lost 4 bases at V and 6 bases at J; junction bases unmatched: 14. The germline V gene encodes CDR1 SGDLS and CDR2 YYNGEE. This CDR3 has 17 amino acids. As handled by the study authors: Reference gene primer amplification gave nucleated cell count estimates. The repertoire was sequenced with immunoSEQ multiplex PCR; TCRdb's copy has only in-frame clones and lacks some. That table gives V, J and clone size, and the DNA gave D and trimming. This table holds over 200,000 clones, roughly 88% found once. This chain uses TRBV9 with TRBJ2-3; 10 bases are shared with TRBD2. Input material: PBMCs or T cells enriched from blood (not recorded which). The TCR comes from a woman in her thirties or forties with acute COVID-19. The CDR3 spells CASSRRLSGGAGDTQYF. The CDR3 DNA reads TGTGCCAGCAGCCGACGACTGAGCGGGGGGGCTGGGGATACGCAGTATTTT.